The clone carrying this T cell receptor beta chain was counted once. Antigen unknown. This CDR3 spans 16 amino acids. Germline lookup yields CDR1 SGHNT and CDR2 YYREEE (reference sequence). The V end was cut by 0 bases, the J end by 1 base, with 13 bases between. This specimen belongs to a study of cytomegalovirus exposure and HLA in healthy donors. Researchers ran the PCR with 60 Vbeta and 13 Jbeta primers. Clones were read by immunoSEQ multiplex PCR, and TCRdb kept only the in-frame ones, dropping some. The table includes 190,000 or so clones, 80% detected once. Study results and caveats: Across all donors, roughly uniform sequencing depth was an assumption of the presence/absence analyses.

Sequencing was performed on PBMCs. J is TRBJ2-5 and V is TRBV5-4, with D perhaps matching TRBD1 (6 bases). The receptor's source is a boy under 18 in good health and CMV-seronegative. CDR3 in amino acids: CASSLGPQGTQETQYF. CDR3 DNA: TGTGCCAGCAGCTTGGGCCCCCAGGGGACCCAAGAGACCCAGTACTTC.